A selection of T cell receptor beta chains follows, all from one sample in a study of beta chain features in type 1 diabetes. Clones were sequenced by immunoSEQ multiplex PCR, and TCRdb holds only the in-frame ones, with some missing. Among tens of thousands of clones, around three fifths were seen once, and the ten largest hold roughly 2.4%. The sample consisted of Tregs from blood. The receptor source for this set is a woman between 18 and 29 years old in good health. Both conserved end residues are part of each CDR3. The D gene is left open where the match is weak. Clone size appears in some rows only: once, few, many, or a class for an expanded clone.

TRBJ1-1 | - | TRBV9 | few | TGTGCCAGCAGCGTAGCAGTGAACACTGAAGCTTTCTTT | CASSVAVNTEAFF
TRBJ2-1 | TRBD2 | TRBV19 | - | TGTGCCAGTAGTGGACTAGCGGCCTCCTACAATGAGCAGTTCTTC | CASSGLAASYNEQFF
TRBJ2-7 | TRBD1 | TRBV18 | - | TGTGCCAGCTCACGAGACAGGGGGGAGCAGTACTTC | CASSRDRGEQYF
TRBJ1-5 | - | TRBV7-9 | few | TGTGCCAGCAGCCTGGGCCCTAATCAGCCCCAGCATTTT | CASSLGPNQPQHF
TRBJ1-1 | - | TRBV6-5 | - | TGTGCCAGCAGTCGCCAGGGGTTTTCCACTGAAGCTTTCTTT | CASSRQGFSTEAFF
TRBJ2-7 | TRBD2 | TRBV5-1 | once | TGCGCCAGCAGTACTAGCGGGAGTCAATTCGGGGGCGAGCAGTACTTC | CASSTSGSQFGGEQYF
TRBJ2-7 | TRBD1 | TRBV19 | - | TGTGCCAGTCGTGGGACAGGGAATGCCTACGAGCAGTACTTC | CASRGTGNAYEQYF
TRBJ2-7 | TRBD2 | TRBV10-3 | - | TGTGCCATCAGTGCACAAGCGGGGGAGTTAACCTACGAGCAGTACTTC | CAISAQAGELTYEQYF
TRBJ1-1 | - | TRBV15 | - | TGTGCCACCAGCAGAGCACAGGGTCTCGGTGAAGCTTTCTTT | CATSRAQGLGEAFF
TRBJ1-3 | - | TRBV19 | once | TGTGCCAGTAGTATAACAGGGATTGGAAACACCATATATTTT | CASSITGIGNTIYF
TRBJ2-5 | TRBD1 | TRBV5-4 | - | TGTGCCAGCAGCCTCAGGGACAGGGGTTACCAAGAGACCCAGTACTTC | CASSLRDRGYQETQYF
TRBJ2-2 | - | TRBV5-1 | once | TGCGCCAGCAGCTTCGGGGGATTCGGGGAGCTGTTTTTT | CASSFGGFGELFF
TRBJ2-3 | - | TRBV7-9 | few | TGTGCCAGCAGCTTGGTACAACAGCTTAACACAGATACGCAGTATTTT | CASSLVQQLNTDTQYF
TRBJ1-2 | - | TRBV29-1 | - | TGCAGCGTTGAAACAGGGAGGGATGGCTACACCTTC | CSVETGRDGYTF
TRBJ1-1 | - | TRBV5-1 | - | TGCGCCAGCAGCTTGCAGGGGCGGAAAGCTTTCTTT | CASSLQGRKAFF
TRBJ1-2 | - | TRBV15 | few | TGTGCCACCAGCAGAGACGGGGTCGACCGAAGGGTTTATGGCTACACCTTC | CATSRDGVDRRVYGYTF
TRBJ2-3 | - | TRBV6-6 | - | TGTGCCAGCGCAGAGGGGGAGCTGTCCTCAGATACGCAGTATTTT | CASAEGELSSDTQYF
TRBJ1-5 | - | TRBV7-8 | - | TGTGCCAGCAGCTTCCGGAGGGGTTACAATCAGCCCCAGCATTTT | CASSFRRGYNQPQHF
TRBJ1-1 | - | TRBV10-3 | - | TGTGCCATCAGCGGGACAAGGGACACTGAAGCTTTCTTT | CAISGTRDTEAFF
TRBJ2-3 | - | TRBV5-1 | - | TGCGCCAGCAGCACCCTAGGGGGCACAGATACGCAGTATTTT | CASSTLGGTDTQYF
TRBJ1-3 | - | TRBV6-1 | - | TGTGCCAGCAGTGAGACGGGAAGAAACACCATATATTTT | CASSETGRNTIYF
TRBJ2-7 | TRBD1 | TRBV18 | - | TGTGCCAGCTCACCACCGAGGGGGCGTCCCTACGAGCAGTACTTC | CASSPPRGRPYEQYF
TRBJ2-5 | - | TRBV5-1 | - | TGCGCCAGCAGCCAGCCAGGGGTTCAGACCCAGTACTTC | CASSQPGVQTQYF
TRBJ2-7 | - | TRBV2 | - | TGTGCCAGCAGCCGACAGTCTACCACCTCCTACGAGCAGTACTTC | CASSRQSTTSYEQYF
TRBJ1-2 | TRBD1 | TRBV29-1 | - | TGCAGCGTTGAAGGGACAGGGGACTATGGCTACACCTTC | CSVEGTGDYGYTF
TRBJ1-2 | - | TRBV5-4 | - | TGTGCCAGCAGCCCTGACAGTCTCTATGGCTACACCTTC | CASSPDSLYGYTF
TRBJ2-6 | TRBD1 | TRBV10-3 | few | TGTGCCATCAGTGGCGGACAGGGGCAGGGCTCTGGGGCCAACGTCCTGACTTTC | CAISGGQGQGSGANVLTF
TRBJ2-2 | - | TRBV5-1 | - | TGTGCCAGCAGCCGGCGGACCGGGGAGCTGTTTTTT | CASSRRTGELFF
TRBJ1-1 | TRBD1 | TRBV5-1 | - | TGCGCCAGCAGCTTCGCCCGGACAGGTGGGTTGGGCACTGAAGCTTTCTTT | CASSFARTGGLGTEAFF
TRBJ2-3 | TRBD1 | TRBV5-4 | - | TGTGCCAGCAGCCCCCGGGACAGAGGCACAGATACGCAGTATTTT | CASSPRDRGTDTQYF
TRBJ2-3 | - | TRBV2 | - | TGTGCCAGCAGGGAGGATAGAAGCACAGATACGCAGTATTTT | CASREDRSTDTQYF
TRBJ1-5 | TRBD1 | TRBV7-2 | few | TGTGCCAGCAGCTTTGGACAGGGGGCGTCTCAGCCCCAGCATTTT | CASSFGQGASQPQHF
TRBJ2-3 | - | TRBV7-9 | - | TGTGCCAGCAGCTTAGCCGCGGGTGTAACAGATACGCAGTATTTT | CASSLAAGVTDTQYF
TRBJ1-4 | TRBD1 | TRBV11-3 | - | TGTGCCAGCAGCTTCGACAGGGATAATGAAAAACTGTTTTTT | CASSFDRDNEKLFF
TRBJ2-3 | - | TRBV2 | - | TGTGCCAGCAAGGCTGGGGGGACGACGAATACGCAGTATTTT | CASKAGGTTNTQYF
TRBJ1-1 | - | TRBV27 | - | TGTGCCAGCAGTTTTCATGGGGGCAATGAAGCTTTCTTT | CASSFHGGNEAFF
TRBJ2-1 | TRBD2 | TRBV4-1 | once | TGCGCCAGCAGCCTTGAAGGAGGGAGGGCCGGCAATGAGCAGTTCTTC | CASSLEGGRAGNEQFF
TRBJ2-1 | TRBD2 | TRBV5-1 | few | TGCGCCAGCAGCTTGGAGGTAGCGGGAGCCTACAATGAGCAGTTCTTC | CASSLEVAGAYNEQFF
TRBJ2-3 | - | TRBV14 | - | TGTGCCAGCAGCCTAGCAGATACGCAGTATTTT | CASSLADTQYF
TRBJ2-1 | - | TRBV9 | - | TGTGCCAGCAGCGTAACGGACTCCCCGCTTTGGGATGAGCAGTTCTTC | CASSVTDSPLWDEQFF
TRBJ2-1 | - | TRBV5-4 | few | TGTGCCAGCAGCTTGGAAACAGCCTCCTACAATGAGCAGTTCTTC | CASSLETASYNEQFF
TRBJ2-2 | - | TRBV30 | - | TGTGCCTGGAGCAGAACCGGGGAGCTGTTTTTT | CAWSRTGELFF
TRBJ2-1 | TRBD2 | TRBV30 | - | TGTGCCTGGAGGAGGATCAGGAACCTAGCGGGGGGTATAAGCTCCTACAATGAGCAGTTCTTC | CAWRRIRNLAGGISSYNEQFF
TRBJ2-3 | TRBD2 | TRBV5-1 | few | TGCGCCAGCCAGACTAGCGGGAGGCCTACCACAGATACGCAGTATTTT | CASQTSGRPTTDTQYF
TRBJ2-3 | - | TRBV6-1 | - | TGTGCCACCAGATTACAGGAGAGCACAGATACGCAGTATTTT | CATRLQESTDTQYF
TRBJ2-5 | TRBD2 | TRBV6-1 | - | TGTGCCAGCAGTGATAGGGGACTAGCGCAGCAGACCCAGTACTTC | CASSDRGLAQQTQYF
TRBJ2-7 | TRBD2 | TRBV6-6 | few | TGTGCCAGCCGCAAACTACTAGCGGACTACGAGCAGTACTTC | CASRKLLADYEQYF
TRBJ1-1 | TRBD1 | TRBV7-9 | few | TGTGCCAGCAGGTCAACGGACAGGTCCATGAACACTGAAGCTTTCTTT | CASRSTDRSMNTEAFF
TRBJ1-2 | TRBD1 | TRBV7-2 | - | TGTGCCAGCTCGGGACAGGGGAACTATGGCTACACCTTC | CASSGQGNYGYTF
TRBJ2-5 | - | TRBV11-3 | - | TGTGCCAGCAGCTTAGTGACTGGGACCCAGTACTTC | CASSLVTGTQYF
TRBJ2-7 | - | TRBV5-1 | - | TGCGCCAGCAGCTTGGGGTACGAGCAGTACTTC | CASSLGYEQYF